A selection of T cell receptor beta chains follows, all from one sample in a study of T-cell memory formation after mild COVID-19. TCRdb processed the 5' RACE reads anew with MiXCR; each CDR3 protein has one entry. The sample shows about 81,000 distinct CDR3 sequences, roughly 23% of them seen only once. The sequencing input was PBMCs or a T cell subset sorted from them (not recorded which). These receptor sequences come from a man aged 18-30 years who had mild COVID-19 (a few samples of this study predate the infection). Cell type and time point are not known. CDR3s include the opening cysteine and the closing phenylalanine or tryptophan. A D gene is named only where the DNA matches it firmly. The size entry is marked missing in some rows and otherwise reads once, few, many or a size class.

J: TRBJ2-5; size: .; V: TRBV24-1; D: .; CDR3: CATSDIETQYF; DNA: TGTGCCACCAGTGATATAGAGACCCAGTACTTC
J: TRBJ2-1; size: many; V: TRBV20-1; D: .; CDR3: CSARDPAGAVYNEQFF; DNA: TGCAGTGCTAGAGATCCCGCGGGGGCGGTCTACAATGAGCAGTTCTTC
J: TRBJ2-1; size: .; V: TRBV11-2; D: TRBD2; CDR3: CASRSSGGAHIEQFF; DNA: TGTGCCAGCAGATCGAGCGGGGGGGCCCATATTGAGCAGTTCTTC
J: TRBJ2-7; size: .; V: TRBV12-3/TRBV12-4; D: TRBD1; CDR3: CASSWTGGLGYEQYF; DNA: TGTGCCAGCAGTTGGACAGGGGGACTCGGGTACGAGCAGTACTTC
J: TRBJ1-1; size: .; V: TRBV5-1; D: TRBD1; CDR3: CASARDRVRNTEAFF; DNA: TGCGCCAGCGCTCGGGACAGGGTGAGGAACACTGAAGCTTTCTTT
J: TRBJ1-6; size: many; V: TRBV19; D: TRBD1; CDR3: CASGQGGNSPLHF; DNA: TGTGCCAGCGGACAGGGCGGGAATTCACCCCTCCACTTT
J: TRBJ2-3; size: few; V: TRBV6-5; D: TRBD2; CDR3: CASSYSPGGTDTQYF; DNA: TGTGCCAGCAGTTACTCGCCGGGGGGTACAGATACGCAGTATTTT
J: TRBJ2-1; size: .; V: TRBV9; D: .; CDR3: CASSVGGYEGAVREQFF; DNA: TGTGCCAGCAGCGTAGGGGGCTACGAGGGCGCGGTTAGGGAGCAGTTCTTC
J: TRBJ1-1; size: .; V: TRBV2; D: TRBD1; CDR3: CASSFRGQGRQTEAFF; DNA: TGTGCCAGCAGCTTCCGAGGACAGGGGCGGCAGACTGAAGCTTTCTTT
J: TRBJ2-7; size: .; V: TRBV5-1; D: .; CDR3: CASSREFDTYEQYF; DNA: TGCGCCAGCAGCCGGGAATTCGATACCTACGAGCAGTACTTC
J: TRBJ1-2; size: .; V: TRBV11-2; D: .; CDR3: CASSLLTDRGYTF; DNA: TGTGCCAGCAGCCTATTAACCGACAGAGGCTACACCTTC
J: TRBJ1-1; size: .; V: TRBV2; D: .; CDR3: CASSDFSNTEAFF; DNA: TGTGCCAGCAGTGATTTCTCGAACACTGAAGCTTTCTTT
J: TRBJ1-5; size: .; V: TRBV7-3; D: .; CDR3: CASTSDGVINQPQHF; DNA: TGTGCCAGCACCTCGGACGGAGTTATCAATCAGCCCCAGCATTTT
J: TRBJ1-1; size: few; V: TRBV4-1; D: .; CDR3: CASSQGSGRNTEAFF; DNA: TGCGCCAGCAGCCAAGGCTCAGGCCGGAACACTGAAGCTTTCTTT
J: TRBJ1-2; size: few; V: TRBV7-8; D: TRBD1; CDR3: CVSSSPPDRAGDGYTF; DNA: TGTGTCAGCAGCTCGCCACCGGACAGGGCGGGCGATGGCTACACCTTC
J: TRBJ1-5; size: .; V: TRBV6-2/TRBV6-3; D: TRBD1; CDR3: CASIPGPLAGGVQPQHF; DNA: TGTGCCAGCATCCCGGGTCCCTTGGCAGGGGGCGTTCAGCCCCAGCATTTT
J: TRBJ2-7; size: few; V: TRBV20-1; D: TRBD1; CDR3: CSARLPGTGNDEQYF; DNA: TGCAGTGCTAGACTCCCCGGGACAGGGAATGACGAGCAGTACTTC
J: TRBJ2-2; size: few; V: TRBV19; D: .; CDR3: CASTILPAGGELFF; DNA: TGTGCCAGTACCATCCTCCCAGCGGGCGGGGAGCTGTTTTTT
J: TRBJ2-1; size: .; V: TRBV9; D: .; CDR3: CASSAGAQPVNEQFF; DNA: TGTGCCAGCAGCGCTGGGGCACAACCGGTCAATGAGCAGTTCTTC
J: TRBJ1-6; size: .; V: TRBV10-2; D: .; CDR3: CASSESNDLGGNSPLHF; DNA: TGCGCCAGCAGTGAGTCGAATGATCTAGGAGGTAATTCACCCCTCCACTTT
J: TRBJ1-5; size: .; V: TRBV4-1; D: .; CDR3: CASSQGYMQPQHF; DNA: TGCGCCAGCAGCCAGGGGTATATGCAGCCCCAGCATTTT
J: TRBJ2-2; size: medium-sized; V: TRBV6-4; D: .; CDR3: CASSGTNTGELFF; DNA: TGTGCCAGCAGTGGGACAAACACCGGGGAGCTGTTTTTT
J: TRBJ2-4; size: .; V: TRBV4-2; D: TRBD1; CDR3: CASSHSTGIKNIQYF; DNA: TGTGCCAGCAGCCATTCGACAGGGATCAAAAACATTCAGTACTTC
J: TRBJ1-1; size: .; V: TRBV4-3; D: TRBD1; CDR3: CASSRGVDGTGNTEAFF; DNA: TGCGCCAGCAGCCGGGGGGTTGACGGGACAGGAAACACTGAAGCTTTCTTT
J: TRBJ2-3; size: .; V: TRBV11-3; D: .; CDR3: CASSLGGAQYF; DNA: TGTGCCAGCAGCTTAGGGGGGGCGCAGTATTTT
J: TRBJ2-7; size: .; V: TRBV27; D: TRBD1; CDR3: CATAPGTGYEQYF; DNA: TGTGCCACAGCTCCAGGGACAGGCTACGAGCAGTACTTC
J: TRBJ1-6; size: .; V: TRBV12-3/TRBV12-4; D: TRBD1; CDR3: CASSHVTGGDSPLHF; DNA: TGTGCCAGCAGTCATGTTACAGGGGGAGATTCACCCCTCCACTTT
J: TRBJ2-3; size: many; V: TRBV4-1; D: .; CDR3: CASRDTTSSTDTQYF; DNA: TGCGCCAGCAGGGATACCACTTCTAGCACAGATACGCAGTATTTT
J: TRBJ2-5; size: .; V: TRBV12-3/TRBV12-4; D: TRBD2; CDR3: CASSTLGGGETQYF; DNA: TGTGCCAGCAGTACGCTAGGCGGGGGGGAGACCCAGTACTTC
J: TRBJ2-3; size: .; V: TRBV7-3; D: TRBD2; CDR3: CASSTLAGGPPDTQYF; DNA: TGTGCCAGCAGCACACTAGCGGGGGGGCCCCCAGATACGCAGTATTTT
J: TRBJ1-1; size: .; V: TRBV13; D: .; CDR3: CASSLPRDPRENTEAFF; DNA: TGTGCCAGCAGCTTACCCCGAGACCCCCGGGAGAACACTGAAGCTTTCTTT
J: TRBJ2-4; size: few; V: TRBV28; D: .; CDR3: CASSLSDIQYF; DNA: TGTGCCAGCAGTTTAAGTGACATTCAGTACTTC
J: TRBJ2-5; size: few; V: TRBV7-6; D: TRBD1; CDR3: CASSLVDRATETQYF; DNA: TGTGCCAGCAGCTTAGTAGACAGGGCTACGGAGACCCAGTACTTC
J: TRBJ2-1; size: few; V: TRBV29-1; D: .; CDR3: CSGNFLGEQFF; DNA: TGCAGCGGCAATTTCCTGGGTGAGCAGTTCTTC